This T cell receptor (beta chain) was obtained from a study of T cells in Graves' hyperthyroidism and ophthalmopathy. This clonotype showed up many times. V was clipped by 9 bases and J by 8 bases; unmatched bases: 14. Per the germline V gene, CDR1 is ENHRY and CDR2 is SYGVKD. The CDR3 has 15 amino acids. Regions amplified from RNA transcripts were the TCR beta CDR3 regions. HTBI primers drove first-round RT-PCR of the TCR CDR3. TCRdb re-analysed the multiplex PCR reads in MiXCR, keeping a single row per CDR3 protein. The sample yields 92,000 or so distinct CDR3 sequences, over 50% seen once. Uncontrolled infection, other autoimmune disease, pregnancy or lactation barred patients from enrollment. Cells are PBMCs isolated from around 9.4 ml of fresh blood.

Sample: blood. The chain is built from TRBV10-3 and TRBJ1-3; 9 bases are a match to TRBD1. The clonotype was recovered from a woman in her 40s with Graves' hyperthyroidism. This CDR3 is CAIQTGGGDRDTIYF. CDR3 nucleotide sequence: TGTGCCATTCAAACAGGGGGCGGGGACAGGGACACCATATATTTT.